This TCR beta chain is drawn from a study of T cell changes during pregnancy in multiple sclerosis (dated 2019 in TCRdb). About the full investigation: The study looked at changes in the T cell repertoire across pregnancy in women with multiple sclerosis.

CDR1 and CDR2 are read off the germline V gene as SGHTA and FQGNSA. The CDR3 sequence holds 15 residues, the cysteine and phenylalanine included. Only the CDR3 region is kept as DNA, spanning 45 bases read in frame from base 1. V is cut back by 0 bases and J by 8 bases, with 9 bases in the junction unmatched. The method was the immunoSEQ multiplex PCR assay. This immuneACCESS table, as held by TCRdb, lists in-frame sequences with V and J called but not all clones. Of the missing ones, under half trace to an unresolved V gene in checked studies; the others have no known cause. The sample has 75,000 to 80,000 clones on record, roughly 95% of them singletons. 0.65% to 0.95% of the sample is held by the ten biggest clonotypes. Concerning this clone itself: No cognate antigen has been identified for it. No clone much larger than this one lies a single base away; base qualities are absent.

The chain couples TRBV7-2 to TRBJ1-2; a stretch of 7 junction bases matches TRBD1. The sample here was peripheral blood, taken in the second trimester of pregnancy. The sequence came from a female donor in good health, enrolled as a control in a pregnancy study. The DNA sequence reads TGTGCCAGCAGCTTAGCTGGCGACAGGGTTTACGGCTACACCTTC. Its protein product is CASSLAGDRVYGYTF.